What follows are 15 T cell receptor beta chains derived from one specimen sequenced in a study of blood T cell repertoires in COVID-19 (dated by TCRdb to 2019 to 2021). The library was produced with the immunoSEQ multiplex PCR assay. Held by TCRdb, this immuneACCESS table contains in-frame sequences only and omits some clones. Under half of the omission traces to an unresolved V gene where checked; the cause of the rest is unknown. Across this sample there are about 110,000 clones, with less than 85% seen only once. The leading ten clones occupy about 13% of the sample. Material for sequencing was peripheral blood. The receptor source for this set is a human donor in a cohort sampled during active COVID-19.

CDR3 residues: CASSQGEGRGNIQYF. For the CDR3, the DNA is TGCGCCAGCAGCCAAGGGGAAGGCCGGGGAAACATTCAGTACTTC. The chain has TRBV4-1 and TRBJ2-4; D is possibly TRBD2 (5 bases). V shed 1 base and J shed 6 bases, with 13 bases lying between them. The CDR3 spans 15 residues. In germline, CDR1 is MGHRA, CDR2 YSYEKL.

The chain combines TRBV6-6 with TRBJ1-2; D is possibly TRBD1 (6 bases). Per germline, CDR1 MNHNY and CDR2 SVGAGI (reference sequence). The CDR3 has 19 residues. The ends were cut back, 5 bases at V and 2 bases at J, with 27 bases in the middle. CDR3 loop: CASSPLDRSASVENYGYTF. The DNA for the CDR3 is TGTGCCAGCAGTCCCCTTGACAGGTCGGCATCAGTAGAGAACTATGGCTACACCTTC.

The chain combines TRBV9 with TRBJ2-1; 9 bases are a match to TRBD2. V shed 2 bases, J shed 2 bases, and the junction held 2 bases outside the gene matches. Germline lookup yields CDR1 SGDLS and CDR2 YYNGEE. The CDR3 consists of 15 residues. CDR3 sequence reads: CASSVTSGPYNEQFF. The CDR3 bases are TGTGCCAGCAGCGTTACTAGCGGGCCCTACAATGAGCAGTTCTTC.

The sample holds one count of this clone. The rearrangement uses TRBV7-9 and TRBJ1-2; 7 nucleotides match TRBD1. CDR1 is SEHNR, CDR2 FQNEAQ, per germline (reference sequence). V lost 4 bases to trimming and J lost 6 bases; unmatched junction nucleotides: 8. The CDR3 extends over 14 amino acids. The CDR3 loop reads CASSSEGASNGYTF. The CDR3 DNA follows: TGTGCCAGCAGCTCGGAGGGGGCGTCAAATGGCTACACCTTC.

The chain uses TRBV5-4 and TRBJ1-2, with a possible D match to TRBD1 (5 bases). The germline V gene encodes CDR1 SGHNT and CDR2 YYREEE (reference sequence). V was shortened by 0 bases and J by 0 bases, with 18 bases between the two germline ends. The CDR3 length is 18 residues. CDR3 nucleotide sequence: TGTGCCAGCAGCTTGGCACGGTCGGGGGGACGAGCTAACTATGGCTACACCTTC. Translation: CASSLARSGGRANYGYTF.

The chain recombines TRBV6-4 with TRBJ2-1; unclear D gene. CDR1 is MRHNA and CDR2 is SNTAGT in the germline V gene. V lost 4 bases, J lost 2 bases, and 6 bases lay in between. There are 13 residues in the CDR3. The CDR3 nucleotides read TGTGCCAGCAGTGTATCTCCCTACAATGAGCAGTTCTTC. Translation gives CASSVSPYNEQFF.

In its sample, this clone was seen many times. The CDR3 reads CASSDRTSGVGNEQFF. The DNA for the CDR3 is TGTGCCAGCAGCGACAGGACTAGCGGGGTAGGCAATGAGCAGTTCTTC. The rearrangement joins TRBV9 to TRBJ2-1; 12 positions match TRBD2. After removal of 3 bases from V and 6 bases from J, the junction contained 7 bases not matched to a gene. This CDR3 contains 16 residues. The germline CDR1 and CDR2 sequences are SGDLS and YYNGEE.

J is TRBJ1-6 and V is TRBV3-1 (or the pseudogene TRBV3-2); no clear D. The CDR3 sequence is 14 residues long. V dropped 0 bases and J dropped 7 bases, with 7 bases sitting between them. Germline V gives CDR1 LGHDT, CDR2 YNNKEL (reference sequence). The CDR3 here is CASSQELRNSPLHF. The CDR3 coding sequence is TGTGCCAGCAGCCAAGAATTACGGAATTCACCCCTCCACTTT.

This chain links TRBV19 with TRBJ2-2; TRBD2 matches at 7 bases. Trimming at V came to 3 bases and at J to 0 bases, leaving 4 bases not matched to a gene. Per the germline V gene, CDR1 is LNHDA and CDR2 is SQIVND (reference sequence). This CDR3 contains 16 residues. In DNA form, the CDR3 reads TGTGCCAGTAGTATGGGGGGGTTGGCGAACACCGGGGAGCTGTTTTTT. This sequence encodes CASSMGGLANTGELFF.

This sequence joins TRBV14 and TRBJ2-7, with 8 bases aligning to TRBD1. The junction had 6 bases not matched to a gene; V was cut back by 3 bases and J by 11 bases. This CDR3 region has 12 residues. CDR1 and CDR2 from the germline V gene are SGHDN and FVKESK. The CDR3 spells CASSQPGQGKYF. CDR3 in DNA: TGTGCCAGCAGCCAGCCCGGACAGGGAAAGTACTTC.

The genes are TRBV5-1 and TRBJ2-3, with 12 bases that match TRBD2. The germline gives CDR1 SGHRS, CDR2 YFSETQ. The V gene end was trimmed by 3 bases and the J gene end by 4 bases; junction bases not matched to a gene: 3. This CDR3 has 15 amino acids. The CDR3 region has the DNA TGCGCCAGCAGCTCTAGCGGGGGGGAACCAGATACGCAGTATTTT. Translation gives CASSSSGGEPDTQYF.

The chain has TRBV4-2 and TRBJ2-6, with TRBD1 matching over 7 bases. CDR3 length: 16 amino acids. The J segment lost 7 bases and the V segment lost 3 bases, leaving 9 bases of the junction unmatched. Germline V CDR1 and CDR2: LGHNA, YNFKEQ. The CDR3 region has the DNA TGTGCCAGCAGCCACCCCGGACAGGTTGTTGCCAACGTCCTGACTTTC. It yields the protein CASSHPGQVVANVLTF.

V usage is TRBV18 and J usage is TRBJ2-1, with D possibly being TRBD2 (6 bases). CDR1 is KGHSH and CDR2 is LQKENI in the germline V gene. CDR3 length equals 15 residues. V was trimmed by 2 bases and J by 5 bases, leaving 13 bases between them. CDR3 nucleotide sequence: TGTGCCAGCTCACCAAGCGGGTTTCTAGACAATGAGCAGTTCTTC. Translating gives CASSPSGFLDNEQFF.

The chain links TRBV19 to TRBJ2-3; TRBD2 agrees at 7 bases. Germline values: CDR1 LNHDA, CDR2 SQIVND (reference sequence). There are 12 residues in the CDR3. V dropped 10 bases and J dropped 1; count of bases not matched to a gene: 2. The CDR3 loop is CATRGGTDTQYF. CDR3 nucleotide sequence: TGTGCCACCCGGGGGGGCACAGATACGCAGTATTTT.

This sequence joins TRBV19 and TRBJ1-2; D gene ambiguous. The CDR3 runs 13 residues. Looked up from germline, CDR1 is LNHDA and CDR2 is SQIVND (reference sequence). V was pared by 7 bases and J by 6 bases, with 15 bases between. In nucleotides, the CDR3 is TGTGCCAGTACGCGTAATGGTTTGGATGGCTACACCTTC. Encoded protein: CASTRNGLDGYTF. The full variable domain, rest sourced from reference TRBV19 and TRBJ1-2, is DGGITQSPKYLFRKEGQNVTLSCEQNLNHDAMYWYRQDPGQGLRLIYYSQIVNDFQKGDIAEGYSVSREKKESFPLTVTSAQKNPTAFYLCASTRNGLDGYTFGSGTRLTVV.